The following is a T cell receptor beta chain sequence with its context. Its antigen is unidentified. The PCR contained 60 Vbeta and 13 Jbeta primers. TCRdb's table, derived via immunoSEQ multiplex PCR, lists solely in-frame clones and lacks some. In the table there are over 100,000 clones, about 76% of which are singletons. The sample belongs to a study of cytomegalovirus exposure and HLA in healthy donors. General study findings and limits: An analysis that was carried out later associated 15,000 to 20,000 TCR beta sequences with HLA alleles at 0.05 false discovery rate.

The sequencing sample was made of PBMCs. The receptor's source is a middle-aged woman in good health and CMV-seronegative.

In nucleotides, the CDR3 is TGTGCCACCAGCAGCGGAGGGGGGGGCGAGCAGTACTTC. It encodes CATSSGGGGEQYF. This chain links TRBV15 with TRBJ2-7, with a tentative D call TRBD2 (7 bases). In germline, CDR1 is LNHNV, CDR2 YYDKDF (reference sequence). The V end lost 3 bases, the J end lost 6 bases, and 12 bases lay between the germline ends. The CDR3 consists of 13 residues.